The 20 T cell receptor beta chains below come from one sample, sequenced in a study of T cells in Graves' hyperthyroidism and ophthalmopathy. What was amplified from RNA transcripts were TCR beta CDR3 regions. During a first-round RT-PCR of the TCR CDR3, the HTBI primer set was used. From the multiplex PCR reads, TCRdb called clonotypes with MiXCR, one entry per CDR3 protein. The sample shows about 300,000 distinct CDR3 sequences, less than 30% of them seen only once. Specimen: blood. These receptors were taken from a man aged 35 to 55 with Graves' hyperthyroidism that later progressed to Graves' ophthalmopathy.

This clonotype was detected many times. V usage is TRBV11-3 and J usage is TRBJ2-5; no clear D. Trimming took off 5 bases at V and 1 base at J, with 8 bases between the two ends. Germline-derived CDR1 and CDR2 are SGHNT and YENEEA. CDR3 size: 13 residues. CDR3 DNA: TGTGCCAGCAGCAAGCAGAGCCAAGAGACCCAGTACTTC. Translating it yields CASSKQSQETQYF.

This clonotype was found once. A read error may account for a junction end that differs from germline. The rearrangement joins TRBV6-1 to TRBJ2-4; either TRBD1 or TRBD2 may fit D (5 bases each). Germline V CDR1 and CDR2: MNHNS, SASEGT. This CDR3 is 14 amino acids long. CDR3 loop: CASSVRGQGNIRYF. CDR3 nucleotide sequence: TGTGCCAGCAGTGTTCGAGGGCAGGGAAACATTCGGTACTTC.

This clonotype was detected ten times or more. The chain employs TRBV28 and TRBJ2-5, with 7 positions matching TRBD2. Trimming took 6 bases from V and 3 from J; bases not matched to a gene: 4. Looked up from germline, CDR1 is MDHEN and CDR2 is SYDVKM. The CDR3 is made up of 13 amino acids. CDR3 protein: CASRTTSEETQYF. The CDR3 region has the DNA TGTGCCAGCAGAACTACTAGCGAAGAGACCCAGTACTTC.

The table lists this clonotype with many counts. The rearrangement uses TRBV2 and TRBJ2-2; 10 bases line up with TRBD1. Germline V CDR1 and CDR2: SNHLY, FYNNEI. V trimming: 6 bases; J trimming: 5 bases; junction bases outside the gene matches: 3. The CDR3 runs 14 residues. CDR3 coding DNA: TGTGCCAGCAGCGACAGGGGGCGGACCGGGGAGCTGTTTTTT. Protein sequence: CASSDRGRTGELFF.

This clonotype appeared many times. CDR3 region: CASSLTGERGTTNTGELFF. The DNA for the CDR3 is TGTGCCAGCAGCTTGACAGGGGAGAGGGGGACTACAAACACCGGGGAGCTGTTTTTT. The chain links TRBV7-3 to TRBJ2-2, with D perhaps TRBD1 (8 bases). With 3 bases removed from V and 2 bases from J, the gap between germline ends came to 22 bases. CDR1 and CDR2 from the germline V gene are SGHTA and FQGTGA. CDR3 length: 19 amino acids.

This clonotype appeared many times. The rearrangement uses TRBV2 and TRBJ2-5, with 15 bases fitting TRBD2. Per the germline V gene, CDR1 is SNHLY and CDR2 is FYNNEI. With V trimmed by 6 bases and J by 4 bases, 12 bases remained unmatched. This CDR3 region has 18 residues. CDR3 DNA sequence: TGTGCCAGCAGCCGAGGGGGACTAGCGGGAGGTTTGATAGAGACCCAGTACTTC. Translated, it gives CASSRGGLAGGLIETQYF.

This clonotype has at least ten counts. The chain has TRBV28 and TRBJ2-7; 8 bases are a match to TRBD2. J gave up 2 bases and V 5 bases, and 14 bases lay outside the gene matches. Looked up from germline, CDR1 is MDHEN and CDR2 is SYDVKM. This CDR3 is built from 17 residues. This CDR3 is CASSPLMPGLGTYEQYF. In DNA form, the CDR3 reads TGTGCCAGCAGTCCCTTAATGCCGGGACTAGGAACCTACGAGCAGTACTTC.

This clonotype was detected ten times or more. The V and J genes are TRBV14 and TRBJ2-7; D uncertain. Germline loops: CDR1 SGHDN, CDR2 FVKESK. This CDR3 comprises 14 residues. Trimming removed 6 bases at V and 0 bases at J, with 12 bases between. Written as DNA, the CDR3 is TGTGCCAGCAGTCGTCCCCACGACTCCTACGAGCAGTACTTC. It yields the protein CASSRPHDSYEQYF.

This clonotype was recorded many times. The chain has TRBV12-3 or TRBV12-4 and TRBJ1-5; D not certain. CDR3 length equals 17 residues. V was cut by 5 bases and J by 3 bases, with 20 bases left in between. The CDR3 DNA sequence: TGTGCCAGCAGTCCTCCCCTCCACCAAGGACCCAATCAGCCCCAGCATTTT. This codes for CASSPPLHQGPNQPQHF.

This clonotype has ten or more counts. The V gene is TRBV18, the J gene TRBJ1-2, with D perhaps matching TRBD1 (6 bases). CDR3 size: 15 residues. The V and J ends lost 2 bases and 8 bases respectively, with 18 bases between them. Germline V gene data show CDR1 as KGHSH and CDR2 as LQKENI. This CDR3 is CASSPSTPGAGGYTF. The CDR3 nucleotides read TGTGCCAGCTCACCATCCACCCCGGGGGCAGGGGGCTACACCTTC. The variable domain in full, with the rest retrieved from reference TRBV18 and TRBJ1-2, is NAGVMQNPRHLVRRRGQEARLRCSPMKGHSHVYWYRQLPEEGLKFMVYLQKENIIDESGMPKERFSAEFPKEGPSILRIQQVVRGDSAAYFCASSPSTPGAGGYTFGSGTRLTVV.

In the case of this clonotype: This may arise from a read error, as a much more abundant clone is one base away. V and J are TRBV6-5 and TRBJ1-2; D is unclear. The germline gives CDR1 MNHEY, CDR2 SVGAGI. The CDR3 consists of 14 residues. Here the CDR3 reads CASSCDRRSSGCTF. CDR3 nucleotide sequence: TGTGCCAGCAGTTGCGATCGGAGGTCTAGCGGCTGCACCTTC.

This clonotype was counted many times. The V and J genes are TRBV10-1 and TRBJ2-7; no clear D. The length of the CDR3 is 13 residues. The V gene's germline CDR1 is WNHNN and CDR2 SYGVQD (reference sequence). Trimming left V 3 bases short and J 2 bases short, with 8 bases between. CDR3 nucleotides: TGCGCCAGCAGTGAAGAACTGACCTACGAGCAGTACTTC. Translating it yields CASSEELTYEQYF.

This clonotype was recorded at least ten times. The chain carries TRBV12-3 or TRBV12-4 and TRBJ1-2; 10 nucleotides line up with TRBD1. The V and J ends lost 6 bases and 7 bases, in that order; junction bases with no gene match: 8. The CDR3 extends over 14 amino acids. The CDR3 region has the DNA TGTGCCAGCAGATCTGACAGGGGGCTAGTTGGCTACACCTTC. Translation: CASRSDRGLVGYTF.

The chain couples TRBV12-3 or TRBV12-4 to TRBJ2-6; 8 bases are shared with TRBD2. The trim removed 6 bases at V and 2 bases at J, leaving 12 bases unmatched. CDR3 length: 18 residues. Here the CDR3 DNA reads TGTGCCAGCAGGAGAAATGGAGCGGGAGTGGCTGGGGCCAACGTCCTGACTTTC. This translates into CASRRNGAGVAGANVLTF.

This clonotype was picked up many times. This sequence joins TRBV10-3 and TRBJ2-7; D call uncertain. Trimming took off 4 bases at V and 0 bases at J, with 10 bases between the two ends. This CDR3 spans 14 amino acids. Germline CDR1 and CDR2: ENHRY and SYGVKD. CDR3 DNA sequence: TGTGCCATCAGTGGCGCGGACGGCTCCTACGAGCAGTACTTC. This codes for CAISGADGSYEQYF.

The gene calls are TRBV15 and TRBJ2-2, with D unclear. This CDR3 spans 15 amino acids. Germline values: CDR1 LNHNV, CDR2 YYDKDF (reference sequence). V lost 4 bases and J lost 0, with 9 bases in between. CDR3: CATSITRTNTGELFF. CDR3 sequence (DNA): TGTGCCACCAGCATAACCCGAACGAACACCGGGGAGCTGTTTTTT.

The CDR3 sequence is CASSKRGGNQPQHF. The CDR3 nucleotides read TGTGCCAGCAGCAAGCGGGGTGGCAATCAGCCCCAGCATTTT. This chain links TRBV6-2 or TRBV6-3 with TRBJ1-5; the D is unclear. CDR1 is MNHEY and CDR2 is SVGEGT in the germline V gene. V lost 6 bases to trimming and J lost 2 bases, with 11 bases between them. The CDR3 sequence is 14 residues long.

The chain carries TRBV14 and TRBJ1-2; 7 bases are shared with TRBD1. CDR1 SGHDN and CDR2 FVKESK come from the germline V gene. The CDR3 covers 15 residues. V was clipped by 2 bases and J by 2 bases; unmatched bases: 5. The CDR3 DNA is TGTGCCAGCAGCCAAACGGGACAGCCCAACTATGGCTACACCTTC. Translated: CASSQTGQPNYGYTF.

This clonotype has ten or more counts. This chain uses TRBV29-1 with TRBJ2-4; TRBD2 matches 7 bases. The CDR3 consists of 15 residues. The germline gives CDR1 SQVTM, CDR2 ANQGSEA. V shed 1 base and J 2 bases; nucleotides not matched to a gene: 5. CDR3 in DNA: TGCAGCGTTGAAGTGATGCGGGAGTCCAAAAACATTCAGTACTTC. The encoded protein is CSVEVMRESKNIQYF.

This clonotype was recorded many times. V gene TRBV20-1 combines with J gene TRBJ2-7, with D hard to call. V lost 3 bases, J lost 2 bases, and 14 bases lay in between. CDR1 DFQATT and CDR2 SNEGSKA come from the germline V gene (reference sequence). This CDR3 spans 14 amino acids. CDR3 amino acids: CSASLTTTTYEQYF. The CDR3 DNA reads TGCAGTGCTAGTTTGACAACCACAACCTACGAGCAGTACTTC.